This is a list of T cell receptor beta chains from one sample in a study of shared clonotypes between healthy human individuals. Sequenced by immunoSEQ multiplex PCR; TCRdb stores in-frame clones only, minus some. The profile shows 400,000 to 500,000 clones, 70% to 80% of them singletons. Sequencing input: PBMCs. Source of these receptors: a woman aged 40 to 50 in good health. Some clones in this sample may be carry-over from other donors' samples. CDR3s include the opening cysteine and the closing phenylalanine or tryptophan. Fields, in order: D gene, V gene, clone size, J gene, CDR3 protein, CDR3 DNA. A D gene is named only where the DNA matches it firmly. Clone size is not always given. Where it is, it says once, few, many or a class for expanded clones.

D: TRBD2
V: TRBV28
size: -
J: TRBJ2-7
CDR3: CASSPPVAGIHEQYF
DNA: TGTGCCAGCAGTCCCCCTGTAGCGGGAATCCACGAGCAGTACTTC

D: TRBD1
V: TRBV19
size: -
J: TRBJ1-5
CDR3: CASSEMTGGWDQPQHF
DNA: TGTGCCAGTAGTGAAATGACAGGGGGCTGGGATCAGCCCCAGCATTTT

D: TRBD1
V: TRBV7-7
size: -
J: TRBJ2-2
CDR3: CASRSGTGDTGELFF
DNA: TGTGCCAGCAGGTCCGGGACAGGGGACACCGGGGAGCTGTTTTTT

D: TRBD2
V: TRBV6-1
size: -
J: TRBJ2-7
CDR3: CATRWTSLKSYEQYF
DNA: TGTGCCACTCGTTGGACTAGCCTTAAATCCTACGAGCAGTACTTC

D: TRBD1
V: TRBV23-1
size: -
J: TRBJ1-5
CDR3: CASSQSRTGVRGNQPQHF
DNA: TGCGCCAGCAGTCAATCGCGGACAGGAGTTAGGGGCAATCAGCCCCAGCATTTT

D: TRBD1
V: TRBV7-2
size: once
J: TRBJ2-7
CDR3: CASSMGQKHEQYF
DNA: TGTGCCAGCAGCATGGGACAGAAGCACGAGCAGTACTTC

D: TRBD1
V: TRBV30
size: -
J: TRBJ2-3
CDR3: CARGRGTGFIRGDTDTQYF
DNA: TGTGCCCGGGGTCGGGGGACAGGGTTTATTAGAGGAGACACAGATACGCAGTATTTT

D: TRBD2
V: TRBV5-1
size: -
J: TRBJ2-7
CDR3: CASSPGTSATYEQYF
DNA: TGCGCCAGCAGCCCAGGGACTAGCGCAACCTACGAGCAGTACTTC

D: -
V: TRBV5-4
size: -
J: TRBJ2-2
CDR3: CASRAGLRPNTGELFF
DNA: TGTGCCAGCAGAGCTGGACTCCGACCGAACACCGGGGAGCTGTTTTTT

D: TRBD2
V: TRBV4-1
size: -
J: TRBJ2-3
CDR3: CASSRGRLARDTQYF
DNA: TGCGCCAGCAGCCGTGGGCGACTAGCAAGAGATACGCAGTATTTT

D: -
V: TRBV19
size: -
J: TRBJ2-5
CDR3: CATMWSGTQYF
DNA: TGTGCCACCATGTGGTCAGGGACCCAGTACTTC

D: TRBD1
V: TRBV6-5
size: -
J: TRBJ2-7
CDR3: CASSRTGTGAEQYF
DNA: TGTGCCAGCAGTCGAACCGGGACAGGGGCCGAGCAGTACTTC

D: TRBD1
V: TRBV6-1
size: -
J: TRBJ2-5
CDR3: CASVRRQGSETQYF
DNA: TGTGCCAGCGTACGTCGACAGGGGTCGGAGACCCAGTACTTC

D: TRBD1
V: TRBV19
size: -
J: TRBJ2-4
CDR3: CASAVTRAGGLNIQYF
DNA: TGTGCCAGCGCGGTCACGCGGGCAGGGGGCTTGAACATTCAGTACTTC

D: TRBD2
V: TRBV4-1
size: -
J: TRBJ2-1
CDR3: CASSQLAGGRHEQFF
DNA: TGCGCCAGCAGCCAACTAGCGGGAGGGAGGCATGAGCAGTTCTTC

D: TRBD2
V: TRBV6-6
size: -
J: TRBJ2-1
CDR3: CASSYTGGDHNEQFF
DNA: TGTGCCAGCAGTTACACGGGAGGGGACCACAATGAGCAGTTCTTC

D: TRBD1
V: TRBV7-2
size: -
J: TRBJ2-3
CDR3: CASRSGQGEDTQYF
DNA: TGTGCCAGCAGATCAGGACAGGGTGAAGATACGCAGTATTTT

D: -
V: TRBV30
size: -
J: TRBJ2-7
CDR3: CAWSVGNEQYF
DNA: TGTGCCTGGAGTGTTGGGAACGAGCAGTACTTC

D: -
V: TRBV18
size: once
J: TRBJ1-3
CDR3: CASSPGLGQAGNTIYF
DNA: TGTGCCAGCTCACCAGGTCTCGGACAAGCTGGAAACACCATATATTTT

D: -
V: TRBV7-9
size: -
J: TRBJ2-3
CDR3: CASSLGGYSAGDTQYF
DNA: TGTGCCAGCAGCTTAGGTGGCTACTCGGCGGGAGATACGCAGTATTTT

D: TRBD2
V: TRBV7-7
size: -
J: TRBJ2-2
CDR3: CASSLAGGRTGELFF
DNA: TGTGCCAGCAGCTTAGCGGGAGGGCGCACCGGGGAGCTGTTTTTT

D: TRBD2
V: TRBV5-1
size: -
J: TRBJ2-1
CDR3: CASSTTSGQANEQFF
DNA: TGCGCCAGCAGCACCACTAGCGGGCAGGCCAATGAGCAGTTCTTC

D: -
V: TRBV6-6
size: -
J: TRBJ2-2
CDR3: CASLSAVGGELFF
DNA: TGTGCCAGCCTCTCGGCGGTTGGCGGGGAGCTGTTTTTT

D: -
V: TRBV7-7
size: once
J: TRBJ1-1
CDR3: CASSLHGPGRGTWEAFF
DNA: TGTGCCAGCAGCTTACATGGTCCCGGTCGGGGGACTTGGGAAGCTTTCTTT

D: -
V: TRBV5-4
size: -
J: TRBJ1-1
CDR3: CASSPNMGIEAFF
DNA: TGTGCCAGCAGCCCTAACATGGGCATTGAAGCTTTCTTT

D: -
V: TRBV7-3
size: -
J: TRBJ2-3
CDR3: CASSLTSGVTDTQYF
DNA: TGTGCCAGCAGCTTAACTAGCGGAGTCACAGATACGCAGTATTTT

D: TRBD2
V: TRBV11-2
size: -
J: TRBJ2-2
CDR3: CASSLVAGEELFF
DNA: TGTGCCAGCAGCTTAGTGGCGGGAGAGGAGCTGTTTTTT

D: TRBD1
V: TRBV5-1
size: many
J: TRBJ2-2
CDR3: CASRRDRGGTGELFF
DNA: TGCGCCAGCAGAAGGGACAGAGGTGGGACCGGGGAGCTGTTTTTT

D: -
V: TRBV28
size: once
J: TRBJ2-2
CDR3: CATHLGQNTGELFF
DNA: TGTGCCACCCACCTGGGACAGAACACCGGGGAGCTGTTTTTT

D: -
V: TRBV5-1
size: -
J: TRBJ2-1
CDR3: CASSPQGPPGEQFF
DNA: TGCGCCAGCAGCCCCCAGGGGCCTCCCGGTGAGCAGTTCTTC

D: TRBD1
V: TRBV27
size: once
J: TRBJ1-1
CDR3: CASSLSWGQSLMNTEAFF
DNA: TGTGCCAGCAGTTTATCCTGGGGACAGTCCTTAATGAACACTGAAGCTTTCTTT

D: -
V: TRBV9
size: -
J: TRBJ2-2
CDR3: CASSVDGRVLTGELFF
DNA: TGTGCCAGCAGCGTAGATGGCAGGGTCCTGACCGGGGAGCTGTTTTTT

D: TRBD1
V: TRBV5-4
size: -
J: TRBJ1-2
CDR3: CASRKTGEAYGYTF
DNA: TGTGCCAGCAGAAAAACAGGGGAGGCCTATGGCTACACCTTC

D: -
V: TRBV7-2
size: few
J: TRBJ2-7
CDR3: CASSLRFDYFHEQYF
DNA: TGTGCCAGCAGTCTTAGGTTTGACTACTTCCACGAGCAGTACTTC

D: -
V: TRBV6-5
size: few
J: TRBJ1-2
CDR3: CASSYSRGFEVYGYTF
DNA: TGTGCCAGCAGTTACTCGAGAGGGTTTGAGGTCTATGGCTACACCTTC

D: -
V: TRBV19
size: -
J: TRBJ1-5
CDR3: CASSIQGSNQPQHF
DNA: TGTGCCAGTAGTATACAGGGGAGCAATCAGCCCCAGCATTTT

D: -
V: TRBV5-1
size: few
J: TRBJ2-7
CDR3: CASSGTTASGEQYF
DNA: TGCGCCAGCAGCGGGACGACAGCGTCGGGCGAGCAGTACTTC

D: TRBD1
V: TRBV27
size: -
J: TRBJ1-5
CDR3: CASSYTGTGGVGNQPQHF
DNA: TGTGCCAGCAGCTACACCGGGACAGGGGGCGTGGGCAATCAGCCCCAGCATTTT

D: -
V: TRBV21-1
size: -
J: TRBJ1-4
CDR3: CASSKPSTGAVIEKLFF
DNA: TGTGCCAGCAGCAAACCCTCTACGGGGGCGGTTATTGAAAAACTGTTTTTT

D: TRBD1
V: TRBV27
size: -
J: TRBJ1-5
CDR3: CATSQGYNQPQHF
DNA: TGTGCCACATCACAGGGGTACAATCAGCCCCAGCATTTT

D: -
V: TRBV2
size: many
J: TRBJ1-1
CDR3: CASSPGDGTEAFF
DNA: TGTGCCAGCAGTCCAGGGGATGGCACTGAAGCTTTCTTT

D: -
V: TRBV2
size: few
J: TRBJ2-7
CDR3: CASSEGRLSSYEQYF
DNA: TGTGCCAGCAGTGAGGGACGCCTGAGCTCCTACGAGCAGTACTTC

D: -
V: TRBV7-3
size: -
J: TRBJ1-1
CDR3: CASSLRGMGEAFF
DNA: TGTGCCAGCAGCTTAAGGGGAATGGGTGAAGCTTTCTTT

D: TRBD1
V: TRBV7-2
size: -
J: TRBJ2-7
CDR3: CASSLRGGHEQYF
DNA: TGTGCCAGCAGCTTAAGAGGGGGCCACGAGCAGTACTTC

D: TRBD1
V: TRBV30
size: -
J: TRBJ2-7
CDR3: CAWDPGQGPYEQYF
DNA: TGTGCCTGGGACCCGGGACAGGGACCCTACGAGCAGTACTTC

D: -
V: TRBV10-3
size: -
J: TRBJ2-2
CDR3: CAISGQEDTGELFF
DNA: TGTGCCATCAGTGGACAGGAGGACACCGGGGAGCTGTTTTTT

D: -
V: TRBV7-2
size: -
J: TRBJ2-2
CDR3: CASSMTSNTGELFF
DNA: TGTGCCAGCAGCATGACTAGTAACACCGGGGAGCTGTTTTTT

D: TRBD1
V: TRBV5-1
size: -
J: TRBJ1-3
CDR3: CASSPQGVGSTIYF
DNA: TGCGCCAGCAGTCCTCAGGGGGTTGGAAGCACCATATATTTT

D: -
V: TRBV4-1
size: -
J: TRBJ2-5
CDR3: CASSQEETGAGETQYF
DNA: TGCGCCAGCAGCCAAGAAGAGACGGGAGCAGGTGAGACCCAGTACTTC